Below are 28 T cell receptor beta chains sequenced from a single sample in a study of siplizumab effects on memory and regulatory T cells. Clones were sequenced by immunoSEQ multiplex PCR, and TCRdb holds only the in-frame ones, with some missing. Of about 100,000 clones in the sample, just over 90% were seen once. The sample consisted of Tregs sorted from blood. Receptors originate from a human donor in good health.

The rearrangement joins TRBV7-2 to TRBJ2-3; 10 positions agree with TRBD1. J lost 6 bases, V lost 5 bases, and 11 bases had no gene match. CDR1 and CDR2 from the germline V gene are SGHTA and FQGNSA. This CDR3 region has 16 residues. CDR3 sequence: CASSRSRDRGVDTQYF. CDR3 DNA: TGTGCCAGCAGCCGAAGCCGGGACAGGGGTGTGGATACGCAGTATTTT.

J is TRBJ2-2 and V is TRBV5-4; 8 bases align to TRBD2. This CDR3 region has 15 residues. CDR1 is SGHNT and CDR2 is YYREEE in the germline V gene (reference sequence). V lost 5 bases, J lost 2 bases, and 5 bases stayed unmatched. Here the CDR3 DNA reads TGTGCCAGCAGGCCTACTAGCGGAAACACCGGGGAGCTGTTTTTT. The encoded protein is CASRPTSGNTGELFF.

V and J are TRBV2 and TRBJ2-1; D is uncertain. The CDR3 contains 12 residues. Per germline, CDR1 SNHLY and CDR2 FYNNEI. V was clipped by 9 bases and J by 10 bases, with 16 bases between them. The CDR3 here is CASEKERGEQFF. For the CDR3, the DNA is TGTGCCAGTGAGAAGGAGCGAGGCGAGCAGTTCTTC. Full variable domain (outside the CDR3, taken from reference TRBV2 and TRBJ2-1): EPEVTQTPSHQVTQMGQEVILRCVPISNHLYFYWYRQILGQKVEFLVSFYNNEISEKSEIFDDQFSVERPDGSNFTLKIRSTKLEDSAMYFCASEKERGEQFFGPGTRLTVL.

V and J are TRBV2 and TRBJ1-5; D unresolved. The CDR3 contains 14 residues. Per the germline V gene, CDR1 is SNHLY and CDR2 is FYNNEI. Trimming stripped 8 bases from V and 6 bases from J, with 17 bases between. In DNA, the CDR3 is TGTGCCAGCGGTAGGGAATCAGGTAGTCAGCCCCAGCATTTT. Its translation is CASGRESGSQPQHF.

The chain combines TRBV28 with TRBJ1-6, with 7 nucleotides matching TRBD1. V lost 6 bases and J lost 7; bases outside the gene matches: 6. The CDR3 length is 14 residues. Germline V gene data show CDR1 as MDHEN and CDR2 as SYDVKM. CDR3 DNA: TGTGCCAGCAGGCGACAGGGTGTAAATTCACCCCTCCACTTT. It yields the protein CASRRQGVNSPLHF. Combining the CDR3 with reference TRBV28 and TRBJ1-6 gives the whole variable domain DVKVTQSSRYLVKRTGEKVFLECVQDMDHENMFWYRQDPGLGLRLIYFSYDVKMKEKGDIPEGYSVSREKKERFSLILESASTNQTSMYLCASRRQGVNSPLHFGNGTRLTVT.

The chain is built from TRBV5-1 and TRBJ1-1; no clear D. Germline values: CDR1 SGHRS, CDR2 YFSETQ. The CDR3 spans 14 residues. With 1 base removed from V and 1 base from J, the gap between germline ends came to 8 bases. CDR3: CASSLPEGNTEAFF. The DNA for the CDR3 is TGCGCCAGCAGCTTGCCCGAGGGGAACACTGAAGCTTTCTTT.

The chain couples TRBV4-1 to TRBJ1-3; no firm D call. Per the germline V gene, CDR1 is MGHRA and CDR2 is YSYEKL. V lost 3 bases to trimming and J lost 2 bases, with 8 bases between them. The CDR3 spans 14 residues. CDR3 protein: CASSHAGTGNTIYF. The CDR3 DNA follows: TGCGCCAGCAGCCACGCAGGTACTGGAAACACCATATATTTT.

On this clone itself: An end of the junction differs from the germline gene, which may be a read error. The genes are TRBV7-9 and TRBJ1-2; TRBD1 matches 9 bases. The CDR3 runs to 14 residues. Germline V CDR1 and CDR2: SEHNR, FQNEAQ (reference sequence). This chain's CDR3 is CASRLGTGGSGYTF. CDR3 coding DNA: TGTGCCAGCAGATTAGGCACAGGGGGCTCCGGCTACACCTTC.

The rearrangement uses TRBV29-1 and TRBJ2-1; TRBD2 agrees at 8 bases. The CDR3 extends over 14 amino acids. V lost 2 bases, J lost 2 bases, and 2 bases stayed unmatched. Germline values: CDR1 SQVTM, CDR2 ANQGSEA. CDR3 coding DNA: TGCAGCGTTGAACTTAGCGGGGCCTACAATGAGCAGTTCTTC. It encodes CSVELSGAYNEQFF.

The chain carries TRBV28 and TRBJ2-1; 7 nucleotides match TRBD2. This CDR3 has 14 residues. Germline V gene data show CDR1 as MDHEN and CDR2 as SYDVKM. Losses at the gene ends were 10 bases for V and 3 bases for J; bases not matched to a gene: 9. CDR3 region: CATSGREYYNEQFF. The CDR3 DNA reads TGTGCCACCTCGGGGAGGGAATACTACAATGAGCAGTTCTTC.

The chain joins TRBV5-4 to TRBJ2-1, with TRBD1 identical over 9 bases. V dropped 1 base and J dropped 4; count of bases not matched to a gene: 3. CDR3 length: 15 amino acids. CDR1 and CDR2 (germline): SGHNT, YYREEE (reference sequence). Written as DNA, the CDR3 is TGTGCCAGCAGCTTGATGACAGGGGGTTACAATGAGCAGTTCTTC. It is translated as CASSLMTGGYNEQFF.

As DNA, the CDR3 is TGTGCCAGCAGCATCCCGGCGCGACTAGCGGGGATCTACGAGCAGTACTTC. It is translated as CASSIPARLAGIYEQYF. The V gene is TRBV5-6, the J gene TRBJ2-7; TRBD2 aligns across 11 bases. The V gene end was trimmed by 4 bases and the J gene end by 3 bases; junction bases not matched to a gene: 12. The germline CDR1 and CDR2 sequences are SGHDT and YYEEEE. This CDR3 comprises 17 residues.

This chain connects TRBV29-1 to TRBJ2-5; weak D call: TRBD1 (5 bases). Trimming shortened V by 4 bases and J by 2 bases, and 8 bases separated the two germline ends. Germline CDR1 is SQVTM and CDR2 is ANQGSEA. The CDR3 consists of 12 residues. In nucleotides, the CDR3 is TGCAGCGTTGTGACAGCTCAAGAGACCCAGTACTTC. This sequence encodes CSVVTAQETQYF.

The CDR3 nucleotides are TGTGCCAGCAGCGTCCCACAGGGGGGAGTGAACGAGCAGTACTTC. Its translation: CASSVPQGGVNEQYF. The genes are TRBV5-4 and TRBJ2-7; 8 bases agree with TRBD1. From germline, CDR1 is SGHNT and CDR2 YYREEE (reference sequence). J lost 5 bases, V lost 4 bases, and 11 bases had no gene match. The CDR3 runs to 15 residues.

This chain links TRBV7-9 with TRBJ2-2, with TRBD2 as a possible D gene (5 bases). The CDR3 contains 15 residues. Germline lookup yields CDR1 SEHNR and CDR2 FQNEAQ (reference sequence). The ends were cut back, 3 bases at V and 7 bases at J, with 15 bases in the middle. CDR3 sequence (DNA): TGTGCCAGCAGCTTTGGTGGCATAGGAGGCGGGGAGCTGTTTTTT. Its protein product is CASSFGGIGGGELFF.

The chain has TRBV28 and TRBJ2-5, with TRBD2 as a possible D gene (8 bases). The V gene's germline CDR1 is MDHEN and CDR2 SYDVKM. The ends were cut back, 6 bases at V and 5 bases at J, with 22 bases in the middle. There are 16 residues in the CDR3. CDR3 sequence reads: CASRQGGREGRETQYF. CDR3 DNA: TGTGCCAGCAGACAAGGGGGCCGGGAGGGCCGGGAGACCCAGTACTTC.

This chain joins TRBV5-6 and TRBJ1-5, with a tentative D call TRBD1 (6 bases). Germline lookup yields CDR1 SGHDT and CDR2 YYEEEE. V lost 2 bases and J 7 bases, leaving 10 bases between the germline ends. This CDR3 spans 13 amino acids. The CDR3 DNA follows: TGTGCCAGCAGCTTAGCTGGGGGCCAGCCCCAGCATTTT. Translated, it gives CASSLAGGQPQHF.

The V and J genes are TRBV27 and TRBJ1-4; no clear D gene. This CDR3 has 18 residues. V was trimmed by 5 bases and J by 2 bases, leaving 21 bases between them. Germline CDR1 and CDR2: MNHEY and SMNVEV (reference sequence). CDR3 sequence: CASSPRVSGKGTNEKLFF. CDR3 nucleotide sequence: TGTGCCAGCAGTCCCCGGGTCTCGGGCAAAGGGACTAATGAAAAACTGTTTTTT.

In its sample, this clone was seen once. The chain combines TRBV5-1 with TRBJ2-5, with 14 bases matching TRBD2. Germline-derived CDR1 and CDR2 are SGHRS and YFSETQ. The CDR3 totals 19 residues. The trim removed 3 bases at V and 4 bases at J, leaving 14 bases unmatched. CDR3 loop: CASSSGLAGGPPRLETQYF. CDR3 coding DNA: TGCGCCAGCAGCTCAGGACTAGCGGGAGGCCCCCCACGTTTAGAGACCCAGTACTTC.

The rearrangement joins TRBV7-9 to TRBJ2-7; D is tentatively TRBD1 or TRBD2 (5 bases each). Germline-derived CDR1 and CDR2 are SEHNR and FQNEAQ (reference sequence). Trimming cost V 1 base and J 3 bases, with 22 bases left between them. This CDR3 comprises 18 residues. CDR3 sequence (DNA): TGTGCCAGCAGCTTAGATGTGGGGTGGGGGTCCCGAAGCTACGAGCAGTACTTC. Translated: CASSLDVGWGSRSYEQYF.

V gene TRBV6-1 combines with J gene TRBJ2-7; 11 bases align to TRBD1. CDR1 and CDR2 (germline): MNHNS, SASEGT. The CDR3 has 14 amino acids. V lost 8 bases and J lost 9; bases outside the gene matches: 12. Written as DNA, the CDR3 is TGTGCCAGCTGGGACAGGGGGTTTGGTTCCGGGCAGTACTTC. Encoded protein: CASWDRGFGSGQYF.

The rearrangement joins TRBV27 to TRBJ2-5, with 7 bases that match TRBD2. Trimming removed 6 bases from V and 1 base from J; junction bases left unmatched: 8. CDR1 and CDR2 (germline): MNHEY, SMNVEV (reference sequence). This CDR3 spans 15 amino acids. The CDR3 here is CASRFLSGFQETQYF. The CDR3 region has the DNA TGTGCCAGCAGATTTCTTAGCGGGTTCCAAGAGACCCAGTACTTC.

The chain recombines TRBV2 with TRBJ2-5; D is unresolved. The J call is uncertain, as TRBJ2-7 better fits the DNA end. Looked up from germline, CDR1 is SNHLY and CDR2 is FYNNEI. The CDR3 is 11 residues long. The CDR3 here is CASSVEYEQYF. CDR3 DNA sequence: TGTGCCAGCAGTGTGGAATACGAGCAGTACTTC.

This chain joins TRBV30 and TRBJ2-5; 8 bases are a match to TRBD1. In germline, CDR1 is GTSNPN, CDR2 SVGIG (reference sequence). V gave up 1 base and J gave up 5 bases; unmatched junction bases: 3. The CDR3 has 13 residues. CDR3 DNA: TGTGCCTGGAGTGGGACAGGGCCGGAGACCCAGTACTTC. As protein: CAWSGTGPETQYF. Full variable domain (missing parts from reference TRBV30 and TRBJ2-5): SQTIHQWPATLVQPVGSPLSLECTVEGTSNPNLYWYRQAAGRGLQLLFYSVGIGQISSEVPQNLSASRPQDRQFILSSKKLLLSDSGFYLCAWSGTGPETQYFGPGTRLLVL.

The gene calls are TRBV5-5 and TRBJ2-5, with unresolved D. Germline V gene data show CDR1 as SGHKS and CDR2 as YYEKEE (reference sequence). This CDR3 is 14 amino acids long. The ends were cut back, 2 bases at V and 6 bases at J, with 14 bases in the middle. CDR3 protein: CASSFLRTMQTQYF. The DNA of the CDR3 is TGTGCCAGCAGCTTCCTAAGGACGATGCAGACCCAGTACTTC. Combining the CDR3 with reference TRBV5-5 and TRBJ2-5 gives the whole variable domain DAGVTQSPTHLIKTRGQQVTLRCSPISGHKSVSWYQQVLGQGPQFIFQYYEKEERGRGNFPDRFSARQFPNYSSELNVNALLLGDSALYLCASSFLRTMQTQYFGPGTRLLVL.

The rearrangement joins TRBV7-9 to TRBJ2-5, with D unresolved. Between the trimmed V and J ends, which lost 6 bases and 2 bases, there was a span of 13 bases. The V gene's germline CDR1 is SEHNR and CDR2 FQNEAQ (reference sequence). This CDR3 comprises 14 residues. The CDR3 sequence: CASSLHEQQETQYF. The CDR3 DNA follows: TGTGCCAGCAGTTTACATGAGCAACAAGAGACCCAGTACTTC.

This chain joins TRBV28 and TRBJ2-1, with D perhaps TRBD1 (6 bases). This CDR3 comprises 15 residues. With 7 bases removed from V and 10 bases from J, the gap between germline ends came to 23 bases. CDR1 and CDR2 from the germline V gene are MDHEN and SYDVKM. CDR3 amino acids: CASTPSGQSLGEQFF. CDR3 nucleotide sequence: TGTGCCAGCACACCGTCGGGACAATCTCTGGGGGAGCAGTTCTTC.

The DNA of the CDR3 is TGTGCCAGCAGAGGACTAGCGGGAAATGAGCAGTTCTTC. It translates to CASRGLAGNEQFF. The J gene is TRBJ2-1, the V gene TRBV2; TRBD2 matches 12 bases. Germline V CDR1 and CDR2: SNHLY, FYNNEI. The CDR3 has 13 residues. Trimming at V came to 6 bases and at J to 7 bases, leaving 1 base not matched to a gene.